This T cell receptor (beta chain) is from a study of Graves' ophthalmopathy and Graves' hyperthyroidism. The germline gives CDR1 MNHEY, CDR2 SVGAGI. The CDR3 length is 10 residues, termini included. As concerns this clonotype: The CDR3 ends on some other residue instead of the conserved phenylalanine or tryptophan, so this is likely a read error. Because the CDR3's place on the DNA is in doubt, the DNA is left out and the CDR3 is given as listed by TCRdb.

Scientists amplified the TCR beta CDR3 regions from RNA transcripts. RT-PCR with HTBI primers came first, then second-round multiplex PCR. TCRdb re-called the multiplex PCR reads through MiXCR, storing one row per CDR3 protein. The table includes around 40,000 distinct CDR3 sequences, about 50% detected once. Where ophthalmopathy was present, donors had moderate-to-severe activity, CAS ≥3, NOSPECS ≥4 and duration under 3 months. Among the exclusions were patients with other autoimmune diseases, uncontrolled infections, pregnancy or lactation. The TCR sequence derives from an adult man with Graves' ophthalmopathy. This chain uses TRBV6-5 with TRBJ2-7. The sequencing sample was made of peripheral blood. The CDR3 region is CASSYPGQSL.